Listed here are 2 T cell receptor beta chains from one sample, sequenced in a study of blood T cell repertoires in COVID-19. The method was immunoSEQ multiplex PCR; TCRdb's version includes in-frame clones alone and lacks a portion of them. The data show about 280,000 clones, around 86% seen once. The sample was peripheral blood. These receptors all stem from a man aged 45-65 years with acute or convalescent COVID-19.

The chain is built from TRBV9 and TRBJ1-2; D may be TRBD1 (6 bases). Trimming left V 2 bases short and J 10 bases short, with 18 bases between. In germline, CDR1 is SGDLS, CDR2 YYNGEE. The CDR3 runs 14 residues. CDR3 DNA sequence: TGTGCCAGCAGCGTCGGGGCAGGGGATAGGACCTACACCTTC. Its translation: CASSVGAGDRTYTF.

The chain uses TRBV30 and TRBJ2-7, with 7 nucleotides matching TRBD1. This CDR3 is built from 14 residues. The germline CDR1 and CDR2 sequences are GTSNPN and SVGIG (reference sequence). The ends lost 0 bases at V and 3 bases at J; junction bases unmatched: 5. The CDR3 bases are TGTGCCTGGAGTGTACAACAGGGGAACTACGAGCAGTACTTC. Residues: CAWSVQQGNYEQYF.